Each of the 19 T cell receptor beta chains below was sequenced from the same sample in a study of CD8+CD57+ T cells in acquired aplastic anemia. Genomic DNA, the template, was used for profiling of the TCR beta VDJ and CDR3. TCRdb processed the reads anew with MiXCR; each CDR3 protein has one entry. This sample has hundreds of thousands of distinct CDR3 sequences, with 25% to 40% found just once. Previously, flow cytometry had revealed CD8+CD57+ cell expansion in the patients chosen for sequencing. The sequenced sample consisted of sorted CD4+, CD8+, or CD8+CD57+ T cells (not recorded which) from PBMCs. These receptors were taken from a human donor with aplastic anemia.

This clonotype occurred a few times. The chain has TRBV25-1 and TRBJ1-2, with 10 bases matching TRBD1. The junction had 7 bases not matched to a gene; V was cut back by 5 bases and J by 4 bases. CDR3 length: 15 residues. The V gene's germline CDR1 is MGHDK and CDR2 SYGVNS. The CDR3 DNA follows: TGTGCCAGCAGTCCCCGGGACAGGGGTTTCTATGGCTACACCTTC. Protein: CASSPRDRGFYGYTF.

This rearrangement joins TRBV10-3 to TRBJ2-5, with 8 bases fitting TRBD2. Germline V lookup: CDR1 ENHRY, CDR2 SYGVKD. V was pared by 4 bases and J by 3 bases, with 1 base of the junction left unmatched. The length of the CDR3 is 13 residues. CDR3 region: CAISGAGEETQYF. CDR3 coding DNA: TGTGCCATCAGTGGAGCGGGGGAAGAGACCCAGTACTTC.

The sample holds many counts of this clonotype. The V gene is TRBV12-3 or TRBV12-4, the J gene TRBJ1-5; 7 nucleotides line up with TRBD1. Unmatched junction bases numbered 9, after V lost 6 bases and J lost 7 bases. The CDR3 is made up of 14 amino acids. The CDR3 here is CASSTRQGSQPQHF. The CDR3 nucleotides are TGTGCCAGCAGCACCAGACAGGGTAGCCAGCCCCAGCATTTT.

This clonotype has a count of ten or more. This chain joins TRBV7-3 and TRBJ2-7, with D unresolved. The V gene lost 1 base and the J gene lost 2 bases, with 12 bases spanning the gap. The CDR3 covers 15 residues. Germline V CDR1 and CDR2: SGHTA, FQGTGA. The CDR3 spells CASSLITDPAYEQYF. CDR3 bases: TGTGCCAGCAGCTTAATTACGGACCCAGCCTACGAGCAGTACTTC.

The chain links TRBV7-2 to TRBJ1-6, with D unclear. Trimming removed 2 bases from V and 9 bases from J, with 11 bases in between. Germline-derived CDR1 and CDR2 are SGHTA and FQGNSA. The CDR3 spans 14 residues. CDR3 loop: CASSLSRGVSPLHF. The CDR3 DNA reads TGTGCCAGCAGCTTAAGCCGGGGAGTTTCACCCCTCCACTTT.

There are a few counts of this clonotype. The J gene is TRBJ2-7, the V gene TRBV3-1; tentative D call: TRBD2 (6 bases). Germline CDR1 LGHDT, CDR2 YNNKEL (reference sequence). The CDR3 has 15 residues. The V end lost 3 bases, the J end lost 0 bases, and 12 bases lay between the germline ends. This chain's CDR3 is CASSQERVGSYEQYF. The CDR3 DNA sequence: TGTGCCAGCAGCCAGGAGCGGGTGGGCTCCTACGAGCAGTACTTC.

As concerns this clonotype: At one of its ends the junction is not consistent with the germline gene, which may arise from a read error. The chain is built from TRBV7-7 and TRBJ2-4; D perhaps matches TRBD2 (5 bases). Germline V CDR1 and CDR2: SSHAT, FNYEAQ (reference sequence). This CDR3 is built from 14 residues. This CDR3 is CASSRPGKKNIQYF. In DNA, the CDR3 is TGTGCTAGCAGCAGACCGGGGAAGAAAAACATTCAGTACTTC.

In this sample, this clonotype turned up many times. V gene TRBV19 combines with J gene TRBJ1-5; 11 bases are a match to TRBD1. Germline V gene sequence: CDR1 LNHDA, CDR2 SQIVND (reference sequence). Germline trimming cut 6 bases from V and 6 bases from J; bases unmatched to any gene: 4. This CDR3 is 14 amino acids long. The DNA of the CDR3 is TGTGCCAGTAGCCGGGACAGGGGGTTTCAGCCCCAGCATTTT. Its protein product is CASSRDRGFQPQHF.

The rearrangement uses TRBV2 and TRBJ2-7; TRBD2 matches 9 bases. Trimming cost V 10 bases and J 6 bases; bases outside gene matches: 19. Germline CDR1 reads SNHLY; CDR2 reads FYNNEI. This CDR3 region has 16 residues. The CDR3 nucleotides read TGTGCCATCAGCCCCGGAGGCCTAGCGGGAACCTGCGAGCAGTACTTC. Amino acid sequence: CAISPGGLAGTCEQYF.

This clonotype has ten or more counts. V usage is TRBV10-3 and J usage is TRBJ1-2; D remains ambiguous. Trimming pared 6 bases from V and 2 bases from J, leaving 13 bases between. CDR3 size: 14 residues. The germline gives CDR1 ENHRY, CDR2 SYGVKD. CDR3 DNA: TGTGCCATCAGGCCCCAGAGTGGGAACTATGGCTACACCTTC. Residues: CAIRPQSGNYGYTF.

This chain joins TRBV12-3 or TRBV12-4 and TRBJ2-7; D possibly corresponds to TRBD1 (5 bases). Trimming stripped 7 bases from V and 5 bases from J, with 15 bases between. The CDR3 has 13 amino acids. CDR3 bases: TGTGCCAGCACGAAACAGGTCGTAGACGAGCAGTACTTC. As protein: CASTKQVVDEQYF.

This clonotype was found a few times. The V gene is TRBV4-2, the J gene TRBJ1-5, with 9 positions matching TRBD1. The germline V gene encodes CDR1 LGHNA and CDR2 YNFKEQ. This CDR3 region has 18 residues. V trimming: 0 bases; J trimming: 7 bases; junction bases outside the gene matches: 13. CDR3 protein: CASSQDASGTGRGQPQHF. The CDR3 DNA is TGTGCCAGCAGCCAAGATGCGTCCGGGACAGGGAGGGGGCAGCCCCAGCATTTT.

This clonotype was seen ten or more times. The CDR3 protein is CASSGNLATGANVLTF. The DNA for the CDR3 is TGTGCCAGCAGCGGAAACCTAGCGACGGGGGCCAACGTCCTGACTTTC. V usage is TRBV7-9 and J usage is TRBJ2-6; tentative D call: TRBD2 (6 bases). This CDR3 has 16 residues. Germline lookup yields CDR1 SEHNR and CDR2 FQNEAQ (reference sequence). Trimming stripped 5 bases from V and 4 bases from J, with 15 bases between.

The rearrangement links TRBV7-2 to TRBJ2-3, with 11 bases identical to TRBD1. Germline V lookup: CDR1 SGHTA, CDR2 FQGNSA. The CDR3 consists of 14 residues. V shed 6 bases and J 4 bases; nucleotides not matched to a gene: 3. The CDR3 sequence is CASRGTGGPDTQYF. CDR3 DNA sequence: TGTGCCAGCAGGGGGACAGGGGGGCCAGATACGCAGTATTTT.

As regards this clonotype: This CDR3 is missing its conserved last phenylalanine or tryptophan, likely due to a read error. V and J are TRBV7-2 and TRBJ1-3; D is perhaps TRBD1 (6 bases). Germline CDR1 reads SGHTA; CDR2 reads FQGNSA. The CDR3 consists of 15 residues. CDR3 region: CASSSSWGPGNTIYS. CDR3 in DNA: TGTGCTAGCAGCTCTTCTTGGGGGCCTGGAAACACCATATATTCT.

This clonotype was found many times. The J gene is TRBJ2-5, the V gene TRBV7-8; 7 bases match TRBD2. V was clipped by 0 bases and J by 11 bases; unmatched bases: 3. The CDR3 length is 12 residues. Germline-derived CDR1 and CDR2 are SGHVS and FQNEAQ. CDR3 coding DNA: TGTGCCAGCAGCTTAGCGGGAGGGACGCAGTACTTC. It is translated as CASSLAGGTQYF.

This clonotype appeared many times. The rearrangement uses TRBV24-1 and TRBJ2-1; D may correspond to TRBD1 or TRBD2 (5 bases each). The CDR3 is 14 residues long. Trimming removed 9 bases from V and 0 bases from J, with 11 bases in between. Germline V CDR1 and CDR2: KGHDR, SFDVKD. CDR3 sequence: CATRGQGSYNEQFF. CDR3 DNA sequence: TGTGCCACCCGGGGCCAGGGCTCCTACAATGAGCAGTTCTTC.

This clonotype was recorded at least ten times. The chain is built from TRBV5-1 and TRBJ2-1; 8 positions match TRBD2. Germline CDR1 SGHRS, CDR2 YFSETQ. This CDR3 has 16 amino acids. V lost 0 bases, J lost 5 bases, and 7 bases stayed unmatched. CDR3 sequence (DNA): TGCGCCAGCAGCTTGGTTGCGGGAGGTGGTAACAATGAGCAGTTCTTC. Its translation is CASSLVAGGGNNEQFF.

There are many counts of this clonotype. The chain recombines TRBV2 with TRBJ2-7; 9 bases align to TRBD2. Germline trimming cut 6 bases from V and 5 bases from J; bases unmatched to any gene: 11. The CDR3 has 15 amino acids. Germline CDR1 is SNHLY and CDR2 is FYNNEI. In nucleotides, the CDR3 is TGTGCCAGCAGCTCGACTAGCGGCCACCGGGACGAGCAGTACTTC. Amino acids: CASSSTSGHRDEQYF.